Listed here are 31 T cell receptor beta chains from one sample, sequenced in a study of vaccination effects on CD4 cells after COVID-19. No antigens are known for them. CD4+ T cells were isolated after around ten days of culture. Sequencing used immunoSEQ multiplex PCR; TCRdb keeps in-frame clones, though not all of them. The top ten clones hold 8.5% to 10% of a sample with about 51,000 clones, approximately 81% of them seen once. The sequences come from CD4+ T cells from PBMCs cultured without peptide, collected before COVID-19 vaccination. Receptors originate from a human donor who had a prior SARS-CoV-2 infection.

The chain carries TRBV7-9 and TRBJ2-7; the D is unclear. Trimming pared 5 bases from V and 0 bases from J, leaving 11 bases between. CDR3 length: 14 residues. Germline CDR1 SEHNR, CDR2 FQNEAQ (reference sequence). CDR3 sequence reads: CASSLISVSYEQYF. In DNA, the CDR3 is TGTGCCAGCAGCCTGATTTCAGTCTCCTACGAGCAGTACTTC. Based on the CDR3 plus reference TRBV7-9 and TRBJ2-7, the full variable domain is DTGVSQNPRHKITKRGQNVTFRCDPISEHNRLYWYRQTLGQGPEFLTYFQNEAQLEKSRLLSDRFSAERPKGSFSTLEIQRTEQGDSAMYLCASSLISVSYEQYFGPGTRLTVT.

The chain is built from TRBV24-1 and TRBJ1-2; no firm D call. Germline-derived CDR1 and CDR2 are KGHDR and SFDVKD. This CDR3 region has 13 residues. V was shortened by 3 bases and J by 4 bases, with 8 bases between the two germline ends. The CDR3 region has the DNA TGTGCCACCAGTGATCCCGGTTCCTATGGCTACACCTTC. It yields the protein CATSDPGSYGYTF.

The rearrangement joins TRBV10-3 to TRBJ2-3; tentatively, D is TRBD2 (6 bases). Germline V lookup: CDR1 ENHRY, CDR2 SYGVKD. The V and J ends lost 4 bases and 1 base respectively, with 9 bases between them. This CDR3 has 14 residues. The CDR3 nucleotides are TGTGCCATCAGTGCTAGCGCAGGCACAGATACGCAGTATTTT. This codes for CAISASAGTDTQYF.

This chain links TRBV5-1 with TRBJ2-3; the D gene is possibly TRBD1 (6 bases). CDR3 length equals 14 residues. Germline assignment: CDR1 SGHRS and CDR2 YFSETQ. V was trimmed by 2 bases and J by 5 bases, leaving 12 bases between them. The CDR3 coding sequence is TGCGCCAGCAGCTTCGACAGGTTGGGAGATACGCAGTATTTT. This encodes CASSFDRLGDTQYF.

The CDR3 nucleotides read TGTGCCAGCAGTGGCGAGGTGGTTGTCTACTTC. Its protein is CASSGEVVVYF. The chain couples TRBV6-6 to TRBJ2-5; D unresolved. The CDR3 totals 11 residues. The V gene's germline CDR1 is MNHNY and CDR2 SVGAGI (reference sequence). V lost 5 bases to trimming and J lost 14 bases, with 15 bases between them.

The rearrangement uses TRBV18 and TRBJ2-7, with no clear D. Trimming removed 6 bases from V and 0 bases from J, with 18 bases in between. Germline CDR1 and CDR2: KGHSH and LQKENI. The CDR3 runs to 16 residues. The DNA for the CDR3 is TGTGCCAGCTCGCCTCCTAGTGTCCGGCGCTCCTACGAGCAGTACTTC. Protein sequence: CASSPPSVRRSYEQYF.

This clone has just one count. The chain joins TRBV18 to TRBJ2-5; D not resolved. The CDR3 loop spans 15 amino acids. Germline V gene sequence: CDR1 KGHSH, CDR2 LQKENI. Trimming pared 2 bases from V and 2 bases from J, leaving 12 bases between. The CDR3 coding sequence is TGTGCCAGCTCACCAAGCTGGACCGGTCAAGAGACCCAGTACTTC. Encoded protein: CASSPSWTGQETQYF.

This clone was observed a handful of times. This chain connects TRBV7-8 to TRBJ2-7, with unresolved D. The CDR3 runs to 16 residues. The germline gives CDR1 SGHVS, CDR2 FQNEAQ. The V and J ends lost 5 bases and 5 bases respectively, with 22 bases between them. The CDR3 bases are TGTGCCAGCAGCGAAGTCGATCGGGTGGGTATCCACGAGCAGTACTTC. Its protein product is CASSEVDRVGIHEQYF.

V usage is TRBV19 and J usage is TRBJ2-1; 7 nucleotides align to TRBD2. Trimming cost V 6 bases and J 3 bases; bases outside gene matches: 11. This CDR3 region has 16 residues. CDR1 is LNHDA, CDR2 SQIVND, per germline (reference sequence). CDR3 DNA: TGTGCCAGTAGCCGCTTCTCAGCGGGGTTCTACAATGAGCAGTTCTTC. Its translation: CASSRFSAGFYNEQFF.

The V and J genes are TRBV5-5 and TRBJ2-5, with 8 bases lining up with TRBD2. The CDR3 contains 15 residues. The germline CDR1 and CDR2 sequences are SGHKS and YYEKEE (reference sequence). V was clipped by 2 bases and J by 3 bases; unmatched bases: 6. The DNA of the CDR3 is TGTGCCAGCAGCTTTGTCGGGGGGGCCGAAGAGACCCAGTACTTC. This codes for CASSFVGGAEETQYF.

V gene TRBV20-1 combines with J gene TRBJ1-2; no clear D gene. There are 12 residues in the CDR3. Trimming shortened V by 6 bases and J by 3 bases, and 11 bases separated the two germline ends. CDR1 DFQATT and CDR2 SNEGSKA come from the germline V gene (reference sequence). The CDR3 region is CSASQTDYGYTF. CDR3 nucleotides: TGCAGTGCCAGTCAAACCGACTATGGCTACACCTTC.

The rearrangement uses TRBV9 and TRBJ2-2, with no clear D. CDR3 size: 12 residues. Trimming cost V 0 bases and J 7 bases, with 4 bases left between them. Looked up from germline, CDR1 is SGDLS and CDR2 is YYNGEE. Written as DNA, the CDR3 is TGTGCCAGCAGCGTAGTAGGCGGGGAGCTGTTTTTT. It translates to CASSVVGGELFF.

The chain uses TRBV25-1 and TRBJ2-3, with D hard to call. The V end was cut by 1 base, the J end by 0 bases, with 5 bases between. CDR3 size: 14 residues. CDR1 is MGHDK, CDR2 SYGVNS, per germline. CDR3 protein: CASSESISTDTQYF. CDR3 DNA: TGTGCCAGCAGTGAATCCATTAGCACAGATACGCAGTATTTT.

This sequence joins TRBV10-3 and TRBJ2-2, with TRBD2 identical over 10 bases. Losses at the gene ends were 5 bases for V and 5 bases for J; bases not matched to a gene: 8. Germline V gene lookup returns CDR1 ENHRY and CDR2 SYGVKD. The CDR3 is 16 amino acids. In DNA, the CDR3 is TGTGCCATCAGTAGAAGCGGGGGGGCAGGTACCGGGGAGCTGTTTTTT. As protein: CAISRSGGAGTGELFF.

This chain connects TRBV5-1 to TRBJ2-4; the D is unclear. V lost 3 bases to trimming and J lost 8 bases, with 12 bases between them. CDR3 length equals 13 residues. Germline CDR1 SGHRS, CDR2 YFSETQ. The CDR3: CASSSLFDDIQYF. CDR3 sequence (DNA): TGCGCCAGCAGCTCCTTATTCGATGACATTCAGTACTTC.

This clone was detected only once. The J gene is TRBJ2-7, the V gene TRBV7-8; no reliable D call. Germline values: CDR1 SGHVS, CDR2 FQNEAQ. The CDR3 has 13 residues. V dropped 4 bases and J dropped 4 bases, with 11 bases sitting between them. The CDR3: CASSSTWGYEQYF. The CDR3 DNA reads as TGTGCCAGCAGCTCCACCTGGGGTTACGAGCAGTACTTC.

This clone qualifies as medium-sized (0.01 to 0.1%). This chain uses TRBV5-1 with TRBJ1-1; D is ambiguous. The CDR3 loop spans 14 amino acids. Trimming left V 5 bases short and J 1 base short, with 12 bases between. Looked up from germline, CDR1 is SGHRS and CDR2 is YFSETQ. The CDR3 spells CASSLQPGNTEAFF. CDR3 coding DNA: TGCGCCAGCAGTTTACAGCCGGGGAACACTGAAGCTTTCTTT.

The J gene is TRBJ2-3, the V gene TRBV2; D possibly corresponds to TRBD1 (6 bases). Trimming cost V 6 bases and J 5 bases, with 12 bases left between them. The germline gives CDR1 SNHLY, CDR2 FYNNEI. The CDR3 loop spans 13 amino acids. Written as DNA, the CDR3 is TGTGCCAGCAGGAGGAACAGGGAAGATACGCAGTATTTT. It encodes CASRRNREDTQYF.

This clone was picked up one time. V usage is TRBV2 and J usage is TRBJ2-7, with TRBD1 identical over 10 bases. From germline, CDR1 is SNHLY and CDR2 FYNNEI. The CDR3 is made up of 12 amino acids. V shed 6 bases, J shed 10 bases, and the junction held 6 bases outside the gene matches. The CDR3 spells CASSNDRGLQYF. The CDR3 bases are TGTGCCAGCAGCAATGACAGGGGGCTACAGTACTTC. Supplemented by reference TRBV2 and TRBJ2-7, the full variable domain reads EPEVTQTPSHQVTQMGQEVILRCVPISNHLYFYWYRQILGQKVEFLVSFYNNEISEKSEIFDDQFSVERPDGSNFTLKIRSTKLEDSAMYFCASSNDRGLQYFGPGTRLTVT.

This chain joins TRBV18 and TRBJ1-6, with no clear D. This CDR3 region has 13 residues. CDR1 is KGHSH and CDR2 is LQKENI in the germline V gene. The V end was cut by 3 bases, the J end by 15 bases, with 15 bases between. CDR3 in amino acids: CASSPISSGDLHF. For the CDR3, the DNA is TGTGCCAGCTCACCTATTTCGTCTGGGGACCTCCACTTT.

The J gene is TRBJ1-2, the V gene TRBV3-1 (or the pseudogene TRBV3-2); D is possibly TRBD1 (6 bases). From germline, CDR1 is LGHDT and CDR2 YNNKEL (reference sequence). CDR3 size: 17 residues. Trimming cost V 2 bases and J 9 bases, with 25 bases left between them. The CDR3 sequence is CASSQSFFGGAARSYTF. The CDR3 DNA reads TGTGCCAGCAGCCAATCTTTTTTTGGGGGGGCCGCTAGGAGCTACACCTTC.

The rearrangement joins TRBV7-2 to TRBJ2-2; D is possibly TRBD2 (6 bases). Germline V gene sequence: CDR1 SGHTA, CDR2 FQGNSA. The CDR3 spans 16 residues. The germline V and J ends were trimmed by 4 bases and 4 bases, with 16 bases remaining between them. The CDR3: CASSSRSPGSTGELFF. DNA for the CDR3: TGTGCCAGCAGCTCAAGGTCACCCGGGAGCACCGGGGAGCTGTTTTTT.

This rearrangement joins TRBV2 to TRBJ1-2, with 8 nucleotides matching TRBD1. Germline V gene lookup returns CDR1 SNHLY and CDR2 FYNNEI. J gave up 4 bases and V 4 bases, and 5 bases lay outside the gene matches. CDR3 length: 14 residues. CDR3 protein: CASSAQGVLYGYTF. CDR3 nucleotide sequence: TGTGCCAGCAGTGCACAGGGGGTCCTCTATGGCTACACCTTC.

The V and J genes are TRBV15 and TRBJ2-7, with 7 bases matching TRBD2. V lost 1 base to trimming and J lost 7 bases; unmatched junction nucleotides: 13. Germline CDR1 and CDR2: LNHNV and YYDKDF (reference sequence). CDR3 length: 16 residues. This CDR3 is CATSRGGGAGRGEQYF. Here the CDR3 DNA reads TGTGCCACCAGCAGAGGCGGGGGAGCTGGACGTGGGGAGCAGTACTTC.

The J gene is TRBJ2-1, the V gene TRBV29-1; maybe TRBD2 (5 bases). CDR1 and CDR2 from the germline V gene are SQVTM and ANQGSEA. The CDR3 loop spans 14 amino acids. V lost 6 bases, J lost 5 bases, and 17 bases lay in between. CDR3 loop: CSVRKVQLDNEQFF. In nucleotides, the CDR3 is TGCAGCGTGCGCAAGGTACAACTAGACAATGAGCAGTTCTTC.

The chain joins TRBV4-2 to TRBJ1-5; perhaps TRBD1 as D (5 bases). The CDR3 length is 17 residues. The V and J ends lost 0 bases and 2 bases respectively, with 14 bases between them. Germline CDR1 and CDR2: LGHNA and YNFKEQ. The CDR3 coding sequence is TGTGCCAGCAGCCAAGATTGGGTCAGGGCTGGCAATCAGCCCCAGCATTTT. Its protein is CASSQDWVRAGNQPQHF.

As to this clone: One junction end does not reproduce the germline sequence, and a read error may be involved. V gene TRBV11-3 combines with J gene TRBJ2-7, with 13 positions matching TRBD2. In germline, CDR1 is SGHNT, CDR2 YENEEA. This CDR3 has 13 residues. CDR3 bases: TGTGCCAGCAGCTTTAGGACTAGCGGGAGTTCGGACTTC. This translates into CASSFRTSGSSDF.

The chain combines TRBV18 with TRBJ2-2, with D possibly TRBD1 on 6 matching bases. The length of the CDR3 is 16 residues. CDR1 and CDR2 (germline): KGHSH, LQKENI. Trimming pared 1 base from V and 1 base from J, leaving 10 bases between. This chain's CDR3 is CASSPQGDMNTGELFF. Here the CDR3 DNA reads TGTGCCAGCTCACCACAAGGGGACATGAACACCGGGGAGCTGTTTTTT.

The V gene is TRBV19, the J gene TRBJ2-1; possibly TRBD2 for D (6 bases). With 3 bases removed from V and 0 bases from J, the gap between germline ends came to 12 bases. This CDR3 spans 16 amino acids. Germline V gene lookup returns CDR1 LNHDA and CDR2 SQIVND (reference sequence). The CDR3 DNA reads TGTGCCAGTAGTATCCCCGGGACTTTCTCCTACAATGAGCAGTTCTTC. Encoded protein: CASSIPGTFSYNEQFF.

The V and J genes are TRBV9 and TRBJ2-3; the D call may be TRBD1 or TRBD2 (7 bases each). Trimming stripped 0 bases from V and 4 bases from J, with 15 bases between. CDR1 SGDLS and CDR2 YYNGEE come from the germline V gene. The CDR3 contains 16 residues. The CDR3 coding sequence is TGTGCCAGCAGCGTAGGACTACAGGGGAGGGCAGATACGCAGTATTTT. Its translation: CASSVGLQGRADTQYF.

The V call is TRBV27, the J call TRBJ1-2, with 9 bases matching TRBD1. Germline V lookup: CDR1 MNHEY, CDR2 SMNVEV (reference sequence). V gave up 5 bases and J gave up 4 bases; unmatched junction bases: 8. The CDR3 runs 15 residues. The DNA for the CDR3 is TGTGCCAGCAGTACGAACAGGGGGCTTATCTATGGCTACACCTTC. It codes for CASSTNRGLIYGYTF.